Listed below are T cell receptor beta chains from one sample, sequenced in a study of blood T cell repertoires in COVID-19. Repertoires were generated with immunoSEQ multiplex PCR, while TCRdb's copy carries only in-frame clones and drops some. Of 60,000 to 90,000 clones in the sample, more than 80% were seen once. The sequencing input was peripheral blood. Source of these receptors: an elderly woman with acute or convalescent COVID-19. The conserved cysteine and the conserved F or W are not part of the CDR3 here. D genes are given only for firm matches.

d_call: TRBD2
j_call: TRBJ2-3
v_call: TRBV3-1/TRBV3-2
cdr3_aa: ASSQDLAVKTDTQY

d_call: TRBD1
j_call: TRBJ1-1
v_call: TRBV7-2
cdr3_aa: ASSVSRDRATEAF

d_call: TRBD2
j_call: TRBJ2-2
v_call: TRBV3-1/TRBV3-2
cdr3_aa: ASSTEPGRDYTGELF

d_call: TRBD1
j_call: TRBJ1-2
v_call: TRBV6-5
cdr3_aa: ASRGDRDGYT

d_call: TRBD1
j_call: TRBJ1-1
v_call: TRBV28
cdr3_aa: ASRNRDRGFMNTEAF

d_call: TRBD2
j_call: TRBJ2-5
v_call: TRBV6-5
cdr3_aa: ASSYYGGRSGTQY

d_call: TRBD2
j_call: TRBJ2-5
v_call: TRBV7-6
cdr3_aa: ASSVGASGGGETQY

d_call: .
j_call: TRBJ1-1
v_call: TRBV6-2/TRBV6-3
cdr3_aa: ASSQGFEAF

d_call: TRBD1
j_call: TRBJ1-1
v_call: TRBV5-6
cdr3_aa: ASSFITRTGTGTEAF

d_call: TRBD1
j_call: TRBJ2-1
v_call: TRBV2
cdr3_aa: ASSPDRASYNEQF

d_call: TRBD1
j_call: TRBJ2-2
v_call: TRBV19
cdr3_aa: ASDRGQGTGELF

d_call: .
j_call: TRBJ1-1
v_call: TRBV7-2
cdr3_aa: ASSSQGWTEAF

d_call: TRBD2
j_call: TRBJ2-1
v_call: TRBV7-2
cdr3_aa: ASSPLAGSYNEQF

d_call: TRBD1
j_call: TRBJ2-2
v_call: TRBV4-2
cdr3_aa: ASSLTGGERSRELF

d_call: .
j_call: TRBJ1-3
v_call: TRBV18
cdr3_aa: ASSPSRNTIY

d_call: TRBD1
j_call: TRBJ1-1
v_call: TRBV5-3
cdr3_aa: ARSPDRGPH

d_call: .
j_call: TRBJ2-1
v_call: TRBV5-1
cdr3_aa: ASSPRGGWDEQF

d_call: TRBD1
j_call: TRBJ1-2
v_call: TRBV5-4
cdr3_aa: ASSSGQGYGYT

d_call: .
j_call: TRBJ2-3
v_call: TRBV6-4
cdr3_aa: ASKHRDSPCTDTQY

d_call: .
j_call: TRBJ1-6
v_call: TRBV14
cdr3_aa: ASSLPGYNSPLH

d_call: .
j_call: TRBJ1-1
v_call: TRBV10-3
cdr3_aa: AINGGAVNTEAF

d_call: .
j_call: TRBJ1-1
v_call: TRBV6-6
cdr3_aa: ATNIRMNTEAF

d_call: TRBD1
j_call: TRBJ1-4
v_call: TRBV7-8
cdr3_aa: ASSPGRGQGSEKLF

d_call: TRBD1
j_call: TRBJ2-3
v_call: TRBV4-1
cdr3_aa: ASSRTGTGDTQY

d_call: .
j_call: TRBJ2-7
v_call: TRBV24-1
cdr3_aa: ATSDPGYYEQY

d_call: TRBD1
j_call: TRBJ1-1
v_call: TRBV6-2/TRBV6-3
cdr3_aa: ASSYGRTGGMNTEAF

d_call: TRBD1
j_call: TRBJ1-5
v_call: TRBV11-2
cdr3_aa: ASSRTGGNQPQH

d_call: .
j_call: TRBJ1-2
v_call: TRBV5-4
cdr3_aa: ASSLGQGGQGYT

d_call: .
j_call: TRBJ2-7
v_call: TRBV9
cdr3_aa: ASSVSATYEQY

d_call: TRBD1
j_call: TRBJ1-2
v_call: TRBV7-9
cdr3_aa: ASSFGQGPLNYGYT

d_call: .
j_call: TRBJ1-1
v_call: TRBV6-5
cdr3_aa: ASSYSFRDTEAF

d_call: .
j_call: TRBJ2-1
v_call: TRBV12-3/TRBV12-4
cdr3_aa: ASSLARYTEQF

d_call: .
j_call: TRBJ1-5
v_call: TRBV2
cdr3_aa: ASSLRGGYQPQH

d_call: TRBD1
j_call: TRBJ2-7
v_call: TRBV28
cdr3_aa: ASSFGQGAAEKSYEQY

d_call: .
j_call: TRBJ1-2
v_call: TRBV2
cdr3_aa: ASSTVTNGYT

d_call: .
j_call: TRBJ1-3
v_call: TRBV18
cdr3_aa: ASSQGSGGNTIY

d_call: TRBD2
j_call: TRBJ2-2
v_call: TRBV7-7
cdr3_aa: ASSSRPSGVNTGELF

d_call: .
j_call: TRBJ1-2
v_call: TRBV19
cdr3_aa: ASADTGTSYGYT

d_call: TRBD1
j_call: TRBJ1-2
v_call: TRBV6-5
cdr3_aa: ASSFLLQGAGGYT

d_call: .
j_call: TRBJ1-6
v_call: TRBV6-4
cdr3_aa: ASSPVIGSPLH

d_call: TRBD2
j_call: TRBJ2-1
v_call: TRBV19
cdr3_aa: ASSIDHRAGAGNEQF

d_call: TRBD2
j_call: TRBJ2-5
v_call: TRBV9
cdr3_aa: ASSGWTSGRARETQY

d_call: TRBD1
j_call: TRBJ1-1
v_call: TRBV19
cdr3_aa: ASSKYGQANTEAF